Below, 7 T cell receptor beta chains from the same sample are listed, as sequenced in a study of blood T cell repertoires in COVID-19. This table comes from immunoSEQ multiplex PCR, and its TCRdb copy is limited to in-frame clones, with some not included. The data contain some 400,000 clones, more than 75% of them singletons. The specimen sequenced was peripheral blood. The receptor set was obtained from a woman aged 60-75 years with COVID-19, enrolled during active disease.

The rearrangement joins TRBV7-8 to TRBJ1-2, with 10 positions matching TRBD1. The germline gives CDR1 SGHVS, CDR2 FQNEAQ. V gave up 2 bases and J gave up 1 base; unmatched junction bases: 7. The CDR3 totals 17 residues. For the CDR3, the DNA is TGTGCCAGCAGCTTACGGGACAGGGGAATAGTTAACTATGGCTACACCTTC. Its translation is CASSLRDRGIVNYGYTF.

This chain joins TRBV30 and TRBJ1-5; D unresolved. Germline CDR1 and CDR2: GTSNPN and SVGIG (reference sequence). Trimming removed 2 bases at V and 7 bases at J, with 12 bases between. The CDR3 loop spans 13 amino acids. The CDR3 here is CAWSTRWEQPQHF. The CDR3 region has the DNA TGTGCCTGGAGTACGCGATGGGAGCAGCCCCAGCATTTT. Drawing the rest from reference TRBV30 and TRBJ1-5, the complete variable domain is SQTIHQWPATLVQPVGSPLSLECTVEGTSNPNLYWYRQAAGRGLQLLFYSVGIGQISSEVPQNLSASRPQDRQFILSSKKLLLSDSGFYLCAWSTRWEQPQHFGDGTRLSIL.

The chain employs TRBV28 and TRBJ1-2; 10 bases line up with TRBD1. The germline V gene encodes CDR1 MDHEN and CDR2 SYDVKM. Trimming removed 5 bases from V and 2 bases from J; junction bases left unmatched: 11. The CDR3 sequence is 17 residues long. The CDR3 bases are TGTGCCAGCAGTGACTACGACAGGGGGCGTGTCAACTATGGCTACACCTTC. This translates into CASSDYDRGRVNYGYTF.

This clone was counted a single time. CDR3 region: CATSRPVSYEQYF. The CDR3 bases are TGTGCCACCTCGAGGCCCGTCTCCTACGAGCAGTACTTC. The chain recombines TRBV6-5 with TRBJ2-7; the D is unclear. The CDR3 is made up of 13 amino acids. Deletions cut 10 bases from V and 0 bases from J, with 13 bases between. Germline CDR1 is MNHEY and CDR2 is SVGAGI.

The chain is built from TRBV7-9 and TRBJ1-1; 11 bases map to TRBD1. The CDR3 extends over 13 amino acids. V dropped 3 bases and J dropped 7; count of bases not matched to a gene: 1. Germline-derived CDR1 and CDR2 are SEHNR and FQNEAQ (reference sequence). The CDR3 protein is CASSFGTGGEAFF. In nucleotides, the CDR3 is TGTGCCAGCAGCTTCGGGACAGGGGGTGAAGCTTTCTTT.

The V call is TRBV7-9, the J call TRBJ1-1; TRBD1 agrees at 10 bases. V trimming: 5 bases; J trimming: 5 bases; junction bases outside the gene matches: 8. In germline, CDR1 is SEHNR, CDR2 FQNEAQ (reference sequence). CDR3 length: 15 amino acids. CDR3 bases: TGTGCCAGCAGCCCCGACAGGGGGCGAGTTACTGAAGCTTTCTTT. Protein sequence: CASSPDRGRVTEAFF.

The V and J genes are TRBV19 and TRBJ1-2, with D possibly TRBD1 on 5 matching bases. V was clipped by 1 base and J by 8 bases, with 17 bases between them. Per germline, CDR1 LNHDA and CDR2 SQIVND (reference sequence). The CDR3 runs 15 residues. The chain's CDR3 is CASSIAGVLASGYTF. DNA of the CDR3: TGTGCCAGTAGTATAGCGGGGGTGTTGGCGAGCGGCTACACCTTC.